This TCR beta chain was profiled in a study of blood T cells in healthy people across ages. Whole-study results and caveats: Significant beta diversity loss was already apparent by age about 42, declining roughly linearly. There was a strong correlation between TCR beta diversity and naive T cell percentage.

From germline, CDR1 is SGHDT and CDR2 YYEEEE. CDR3 size: 14 residues. This clonotype was detected only a few times. Its antigen is undetermined. At one end the junction does not follow the germline gene, possibly because of a read error. Using a J-beta primer mix together with a sample-barcoded 5' primer, a second PCR was run for roughly 6 to 12 cycles. Every sample gave at least 3 million paired-end reads containing CDR3. TCRdb itself ran the 5' RACE reads through MiXCR, one entry per CDR3 protein. The table includes around 1,700,000 distinct CDR3 sequences, roughly 27% detected once. This TCR came from a woman between 25 and 40 years old in good health. Source material: blood. The rearrangement joins TRBV5-6 to TRBJ2-5, with D tentatively TRBD2 (5 bases). The CDR3 nucleotides are TGTGCCAGCAGTTTGGACGGGGAGTGGGAGACCCAGTACTTC. This translates into CASSLDGEWETQYF.